This TCR beta chain came from a study of shared clonotypes between healthy human individuals (dated by TCRdb to about 2020). In the study overall: The cohort included three men and a couple of women between 18 and 49 years of age. For each donor, CD4 naive and CD4 memory were each given three plates, CD8 naive was given two plates, and CD8 memory was given one plate. Blood TCR repertoires of four to six healthy adults were deeply sequenced to estimate repertoire size and the extent of clonotype sharing between individuals. To increase sequencing depth and limit assay-specific biases, different laboratories used diverse techniques to prepare libraries and sequence TCR repertoires. Per donor, leukapheresis produced somewhere between about 0.94 and 10 billion PBMCs.

Counted from cysteine to phenylalanine, this CDR3 has 13 amino acids. Here the CDR3 DNA is all that survives: 39 bases in frame from base 1. The V and J ends are trimmed by 2 bases and 7 bases, leaving 11 bases between them. CDR1 is given as SGHTA and CDR2 as FQGNSA, both from the germline V gene. Healthy HIV-negative adults with no recently reported acute infections or vaccinations were included as donors. All donors were Caucasian adults living in Nashville, Tennessee, USA. CD4+ T cells were enriched by magnetic negative selection; naive cells were then positively selected on CD45RA, and the negative fraction formed the memory subset. After blood collection by leukapheresis, PBMCs were isolated using Ficoll-Histopaque density gradient centrifugation and then cryopreserved in the vapor phase of liquid nitrogen. Analytical flow cytometry was used to check the purity and quantity of every magnetically sorted T cell population. Genomic DNA was isolated from every sorted fraction and measured by UV absorbance on a Nanodrop 2000c.

To note about this clone: The target of this receptor is not known. Base quality data are lacking; no much larger clone is found one base away.

The paper as a whole reports these results and caveats: Rarefaction of sorted-subset datasets indicated incomplete sequencing despite the large sequencing depth. Sampling was limited to blood, and TCR repertoires in tissue likely differ from TCR repertoires in blood. About 5% of naive CD4, 3.5% of naive CD8, roughly 2.4% of memory CD4, and around 0.4% of memory CD8 clonotypes were shared across a few donors. Clonotypes shared by all four sorted-subset donors showed higher generation probabilities than non-shared clonotypes. Pairwise subsampling led to the expectation that sequencing depth would affect the degree of clonotype sharing among donors. Larger estimated clonotype richness was generally found for naive subsets than for memory subsets. Because the study included only a small number of donors, the genetic and exposure-history diversity represented was limited.

Using the deep immunoSEQ assay, TCR CDR3 regions were amplified from genomic DNA by multiplex PCR. Extracted genomic DNA from each cell subset was distributed evenly across all wells of several immunoSEQ 96-well plates, and each plate was treated as a replicate. Each replicate PCR for sorted subsets received roughly 200 ng genomic DNA, equal to some 32,000 T cell genomes. Purified libraries were quantified with a Qubit 3.0 fluorometer, sized on a Bioanalyzer 2100, and re-quantified with the KAPA Library Quantification kit. Each immunoSEQ 96-well plate was sequenced on its own single-read 150-cycle Illumina NextSeq 550 flow cell. In the source study's methods: Because the immunoSEQ output held only junctional sequences and lacked quality scores, the filtering could not match the filtering applied to full-length reads. To assign V/J genes and CDR3, sequences were annotated using PyIR, a Python wrapper for IgBLAST v1.9, with IMGT germline references. Reads were filtered out if the reads had weak V/J assignments (E-value above 1e-6), no CDR3, stop codons, out-of-frame junctions, or ambiguous translated residues. A V3J clonotype was defined by an identical inferred V gene, J gene, and CDR3 amino acid sequence. To compute the percentage overlap between repertoires, the number of shared unique clonotypes was divided by the size of the smaller repertoire. RTK rarefaction, the Chao1 estimator, and Recon v2.1 estimates of unobserved clonotypes were used to assess repertoire richness. Generation probabilities were computed with OLGA for all TCRbeta clonotypes obtained by the gDNA method from a handful of donors. TCRdb provides this immuneACCESS table in a form limited to in-frame rearrangements. Some clones are lacking; in checked studies, under half of them reflect an unresolved V gene, and why the rest are absent is not known. The V and J calls and the clone size are those of that table, but D and trimming were determined from the DNA. The sample table lists 2.3 million or so clones, more than 80% of them with a count of one. About 0.41% of the sample is in the top ten clones.

The source is a man aged 18 to 29 in good health. Some clones in this sample may be carry-over from other donors' samples. Sequencing was done on a sample of naive CD4+ T cells from PBMCs. The sample's cell subset or site label is to be understood as: CD45RA+ positively selected. The chain couples TRBV7-2 to TRBJ1-2, with no confident D gene call. The nucleotides are TGTGCCAGCAGCTTATCGTTTTACAGTGGCTACACCTTC. It encodes CASSLSFYSGYTF.